This is a list of T cell receptor beta chains from one sample in a study of cytomegalovirus exposure and HLA in healthy donors. Generated by immunoSEQ multiplex PCR, the TCRdb table keeps only in-frame clones and is missing some. The sample has around 100,000 clones, more than 65% seen once. Sequencing input: PBMCs. The receptor set was obtained from a woman under 30 in good health and CMV-seronegative. Both conserved end residues are part of each CDR3. D genes are given only for firm matches. Size tells how often a clone was seen (once, few, many) or the class of an expanded clone, and some rows leave it out.

d_call	j_call	clone_size	v_call	cdr3_aa	cdr3_nt
TRBD1	TRBJ1-5	.	TRBV27	CASSPRTGPNSNQPQHF	TGTGCCAGCAGTCCCCGGACAGGGCCTAATAGCAATCAGCCCCAGCATTTT
TRBD1	TRBJ2-7	.	TRBV30	CAWSVRDRGFREQYF	TGTGCCTGGAGTGTACGGGACAGGGGGTTTCGGGAGCAGTACTTC
TRBD2	TRBJ2-5	.	TRBV9	CASSVDSGGTQETQYF	TGTGCCAGCAGCGTGGATAGCGGGGGAACTCAAGAGACCCAGTACTTC
TRBD1	TRBJ2-7	.	TRBV11-2	CASSLQQGAYEQYF	TGTGCCAGCAGCTTACAACAGGGGGCCTACGAGCAGTACTTC
.	TRBJ1-5	.	TRBV5-8	CASSLAVEEGPTQPQHF	TGTGCCAGCAGCTTGGCTGTCGAGGAGGGCCCAACTCAGCCCCAGCATTTT
TRBD1	TRBJ2-3	.	TRBV6-1	CASLNGQGVTDTQYF	TGTGCCAGCTTAAACGGACAGGGGGTTACAGATACGCAGTATTTT
.	TRBJ1-1	.	TRBV4-3	CASSQDDRGGRTAFF	TGCGCCAGCAGCCAAGATGATAGGGGGGGCCGTACAGCTTTCTTT
TRBD1	TRBJ1-4	.	TRBV27	CARLGPGQGGRATNEKLFF	TGTGCCAGACTAGGACCCGGACAGGGGGGAAGGGCAACTAATGAAAAACTGTTTTTT
TRBD2	TRBJ2-1	.	TRBV7-9	CASSSRLAAYNEQFF	TGTGCCAGCAGCTCGCGACTAGCGGCTTACAATGAGCAGTTCTTC
TRBD1	TRBJ2-3	.	TRBV6-1	CASSEDWTGVTDTQYF	TGTGCCAGCAGCGAAGACTGGACAGGGGTGACAGATACGCAGTATTTT
TRBD1	TRBJ1-1	once	TRBV19	CASSSYSTGAEAFF	TGTGCCAGTAGTAGCTACTCGACAGGGGCTGAAGCTTTCTTT
.	TRBJ2-1	.	TRBV18	CASSPQDSYTNAQQFF	TGTGCCAGCTCACCCCAAGACAGCTATACCAACGCTCAGCAGTTCTTC
TRBD1	TRBJ2-5	.	TRBV18	CASSPEGRGSFYQETQYF	TGTGCCAGCTCACCAGAGGGCAGGGGGTCCTTCTACCAAGAGACCCAGTACTTC
TRBD2	TRBJ2-1	once	TRBV6-4	CASSALAGGPNEQFF	TGTGCCAGCAGTGCCCTAGCGGGAGGGCCGAATGAGCAGTTCTTC
TRBD1	TRBJ2-7	.	TRBV28	CASSFGEQGAMDYEQYF	TGTGCCAGCAGTTTTGGGGAACAGGGGGCCATGGACTACGAGCAGTACTTC
.	TRBJ2-1	.	TRBV21-1	CASSRPGHPESYNEQFF	TGTGCCAGCAGCAGACCGGGACATCCAGAGTCCTACAATGAGCAGTTCTTC
TRBD1	TRBJ2-2	.	TRBV2	CASAVPVRDRGRGELFF	TGTGCCAGCGCCGTCCCCGTCCGGGACAGGGGGAGAGGGGAGCTGTTTTTT
.	TRBJ2-7	.	TRBV27	CATKKGAGARLYEQYF	TGTGCCACCAAAAAAGGGGCGGGGGCGCGGCTCTACGAGCAGTACTTC
.	TRBJ2-7	.	TRBV28	CASNGGTLLSYEQYF	TGTGCCAGCAATGGGGGGACTTTATTATCCTACGAGCAGTACTTC
TRBD1	TRBJ1-2	.	TRBV2	CASSRRDRGRVHYGYTF	TGTGCCAGCAGTCGCCGGGACAGGGGGCGCGTTCACTATGGCTACACCTTC
.	TRBJ1-1	.	TRBV18	CASSPASRDTEAFF	TGTGCCAGCTCACCAGCCTCACGGGACACTGAAGCTTTCTTT
.	TRBJ1-1	.	TRBV7-2	CASSLRRNTEAFF	TGTGCCAGCAGCCTTCGTCGGAACACTGAAGCTTTCTTT
.	TRBJ2-7	.	TRBV29-1	CSGGDRGVQYF	TGCAGCGGGGGGGACAGAGGGGTGCAGTACTTC
TRBD1	TRBJ2-7	.	TRBV5-5	CASSLTWTGDEQYF	TGTGCCAGCAGCTTGACCTGGACAGGGGACGAGCAGTACTTC
.	TRBJ2-7	.	TRBV5-8	CAGRLFGGNYEQYF	TGTGCCGGAAGGCTCTTTGGCGGGAACTACGAGCAGTACTTC
.	TRBJ2-5	.	TRBV5-1	CASSSGQRRAQETQYF	TGCGCCAGCAGCTCAGGCCAGAGGAGGGCCCAAGAGACCCAGTACTTC
TRBD2	TRBJ2-7	few	TRBV27	CASRGLAGPVEQYF	TGTGCCAGCAGGGGACTAGCGGGACCAGTCGAGCAGTACTTC
TRBD2	TRBJ2-1	.	TRBV29-1	CSAVGGSGSSYNEQFF	TGCAGCGCTGTAGGGGGTAGCGGGAGCTCCTACAATGAGCAGTTCTTC
TRBD2	TRBJ2-3	.	TRBV4-1	CASSQVSLAGGPDTQYF	TGCGCCAGCAGCCAAGTTTCCCTAGCGGGGGGGCCGGATACGCAGTATTTT
TRBD1	TRBJ2-1	.	TRBV9	CASSVRTGTGAYNEQFF	TGTGCCAGCAGCGTAAGAACCGGGACAGGGGCATACAATGAGCAGTTCTTC
.	TRBJ2-1	.	TRBV9	CASSVGNSGLYEQFF	TGTGCCAGCAGCGTAGGTAATAGCGGCCTTTATGAGCAGTTCTTC
TRBD1	TRBJ1-1	.	TRBV15	CATRRTGRNTEAFF	TGTGCCACCAGGAGGACAGGGAGGAACACTGAAGCTTTCTTT
.	TRBJ2-5	.	TRBV2	CASSGSTETQYF	TGTGCCAGCAGCGGGAGTACAGAGACCCAGTACTTC
TRBD2	TRBJ2-3	few	TRBV4-3	CASSRAILAGVGDTQYF	TGCGCCAGCAGCCGAGCAATACTAGCGGGAGTTGGAGATACGCAGTATTTT
TRBD2	TRBJ2-5	.	TRBV30	CACLGLASETQYF	TGTGCCTGCCTGGGACTAGCCTCTGAGACCCAGTACTTC
.	TRBJ1-1	.	TRBV6-1	CASSEGPGEGTEAFF	TGTGCCAGCAGTGAAGGCCCCGGGGAGGGCACTGAAGCTTTCTTT
.	TRBJ1-6	.	TRBV28	CASSSWTNNSPLHF	TGTGCCAGCAGTTCTTGGACTAATAATTCACCCCTCCACTTT
TRBD1	TRBJ1-5	.	TRBV19	CASSIDPRGRNQPQHF	TGTGCCAGTAGTATAGATCCCAGGGGGAGGAATCAGCCCCAGCATTTT
.	TRBJ2-5	.	TRBV27	CASSAGRRETQYF	TGTGCCAGCAGTGCAGGGAGGAGAGAGACCCAGTACTTC
.	TRBJ2-1	few	TRBV27	CASRQGSTYNEQFF	TGTGCCAGCAGGCAGGGGTCTACCTACAATGAGCAGTTCTTC
TRBD2	TRBJ2-5	.	TRBV5-1	CASNRGTSQETQYF	TGCGCCAGCAACCGGGGGACTAGCCAAGAGACCCAGTACTTC
.	TRBJ2-5	.	TRBV27	CASRLQGSGETQYF	TGTGCCAGCAGACTACAGGGATCGGGGGAGACCCAGTACTTC
TRBD1	TRBJ2-3	.	TRBV6-1	CASRPGQGLVKAQYF	TGTGCCAGCAGACCGGGACAGGGGCTCGTCAAGGCGCAGTATTTT
.	TRBJ1-2	.	TRBV29-1	CSVVGALGDYGYTF	TGCAGCGTTGTAGGGGCCCTTGGTGACTATGGCTACACCTTC